The next 30 T cell receptor beta chains were all read from a single sample in a study of blood T cell repertoires in COVID-19. The protocol was immunoSEQ multiplex PCR, while the TCRdb copy is restricted to in-frame clones and leaves out a portion. This table has 56,000 or so clones, 84% appearing once. The specimen sequenced was peripheral blood. These receptors all come from a man between 45 and 60 years old with acute or convalescent COVID-19.

This clone was seen more than once but under ten times. The chain employs TRBV7-9 and TRBJ1-6; the match to TRBD1 covers 10 bases. Germline V gene data show CDR1 as SEHNR and CDR2 as FQNEAQ (reference sequence). This CDR3 comprises 15 residues. The V gene end was trimmed by 4 bases and the J gene end by 7 bases; junction bases not matched to a gene: 4. This CDR3 is CASSSQGQGNSPLHF. CDR3 DNA sequence: TGTGCCAGCAGCTCCCAGGGACAGGGGAATTCACCCCTCCACTTT.

The chain uses TRBV13 and TRBJ2-2; D is possibly TRBD1 (5 bases). Trimming shortened V by 6 bases and J by 2 bases, and 10 bases separated the two germline ends. The CDR3 is 14 residues long. From germline, CDR1 is PRHDT and CDR2 FYEKMQ (reference sequence). For the CDR3, the DNA is TGTGCCAGCAGGCTTGACAGCAACACCGGGGAGCTGTTTTTT. Its translation: CASRLDSNTGELFF.

The V gene is TRBV27, the J gene TRBJ1-6; 10 bases align to TRBD1. The junction had 1 base not matched to a gene; V was cut back by 4 bases and J by 10 bases. CDR3 length: 13 amino acids. In germline, CDR1 is MNHEY, CDR2 SMNVEV (reference sequence). CDR3 DNA: TGTGCCAGCAGTTGGGACAGGGGCTCACCCCTCCACTTT. This gives the protein CASSWDRGSPLHF.

V is TRBV29-1 and J is TRBJ2-3; 11 bases match TRBD2. The V and J ends lost 3 bases and 2 bases, in that order; junction bases with no gene match: 7. This CDR3 is built from 16 residues. CDR1 and CDR2 (germline): SQVTM, ANQGSEA. This CDR3 is CSVDSGTSGYTDTQYF. For the CDR3, the DNA is TGCAGCGTTGATTCCGGGACTAGCGGATACACAGATACGCAGTATTTT.

The DNA of the CDR3 is TGTGCCAGCAGCCGACCCACAGTTAGCAATCAGCCCCAGCATTTT. Translation gives CASSRPTVSNQPQHF. The rearrangement uses TRBV6-7 and TRBJ1-5; the D is unclear. TRBV6-7 carries the ORF label, with uncertain function. V gave up 6 bases and J gave up 0 bases, with 12 bases separating them. CDR3 length equals 15 residues.

V and J are TRBV5-1 and TRBJ1-5, with D possibly matching TRBD1 (5 bases). Germline V gives CDR1 SGHRS, CDR2 YFSETQ. V gave up 5 bases and J gave up 6 bases, with 15 bases separating them. This CDR3 contains 14 residues. The CDR3 spells CASSQTGGGQPQHF. The CDR3 DNA reads TGCGCCAGCAGTCAAACCGGGGGAGGTCAGCCCCAGCATTTT. The complete variable domain, with remaining parts taken from reference TRBV5-1 and TRBJ1-5, reads KAGVTQTPRYLIKTRGQQVTLSCSPISGHRSVSWYQQTPGQGLQFLFEYFSETQRNKGNFPGRFSGRQFSNSRSEMNVSTLELGDSALYLCASSQTGGGQPQHFGDGTRLSIL.

The genes are TRBV9 and TRBJ2-1; D not certain. CDR3 length: 15 residues. CDR1 is SGDLS, CDR2 YYNGEE, per germline. Trimming left V 5 bases short and J 2 bases short, with 14 bases between. The CDR3 DNA sequence: TGTGCCAGCAGTCCGCTATATTCAACCTACAATGAGCAGTTCTTC. It translates to CASSPLYSTYNEQFF. The entire variable domain, with the rest obtained from reference TRBV9 and TRBJ2-1, is as follows: DSGVTQTPKHLITATGQRVTLRCSPRSGDLSVYWYQQSLDQGLQFLIQYYNGEERAKGNILERFSAQQFPDLHSELNLSSLELGDSALYFCASSPLYSTYNEQFFGPGTRLTVL.

In its sample, this clone was seen a few times. The chain combines TRBV15 with TRBJ2-5, with D perhaps TRBD1 (5 bases). The CDR3 covers 14 residues. Germline CDR1 reads LNHNV; CDR2 reads YYDKDF (reference sequence). Trimming removed 1 base at V and 0 bases at J, with 6 bases between. The CDR3 coding sequence is TGTGCCACCAGCAGAGGGGGCGACCAAGAGACCCAGTACTTC. The encoded protein is CATSRGGDQETQYF.

The chain combines TRBV3-1 (or the pseudogene TRBV3-2) with TRBJ2-1; the match to TRBD2 covers 8 bases. J gave up 2 bases and V 1 base, and 4 bases lay outside the gene matches. The CDR3 consists of 16 residues. Germline lookup yields CDR1 LGHDT and CDR2 YNNKEL (reference sequence). The CDR3 here is CASSQGSSGPYNEQFF. CDR3 nucleotide sequence: TGTGCCAGCAGCCAAGGGTCTAGCGGGCCCTACAATGAGCAGTTCTTC.

This rearrangement joins TRBV2 to TRBJ1-5, with 11 bases matching TRBD1. CDR1 is SNHLY, CDR2 FYNNEI, per germline. V shed 6 bases, J shed 0 bases, and the junction held 7 bases outside the gene matches. The CDR3 spans 17 residues. The CDR3 here is CASRPDRGLYSNQPQHF. CDR3 coding DNA: TGTGCCAGCAGGCCGGACAGGGGGCTCTATAGCAATCAGCCCCAGCATTTT.

This chain connects TRBV9 to TRBJ2-2; 10 nucleotides agree with TRBD1. The CDR3 has 17 amino acids. V lost 0 bases to trimming and J lost 8 bases; unmatched junction nucleotides: 10. The germline V gene encodes CDR1 SGDLS and CDR2 YYNGEE. In DNA form, the CDR3 reads TGTGCCAGCAGCGTAGCGGGACAGGGGCTGAACGGGGGGGAGCTGTTTTTT. Encoded protein: CASSVAGQGLNGGELFF.

This chain uses TRBV19 with TRBJ2-2; D is undetermined. The germline V and J ends were trimmed by 7 bases and 7 bases, with 10 bases remaining between them. The CDR3 covers 12 residues. The germline CDR1 and CDR2 sequences are LNHDA and SQIVND (reference sequence). The CDR3 DNA is TGTGCCAGTAATGAAATGAGCGGGGAGCTGTTTTTT. It yields the protein CASNEMSGELFF. Full variable domain (rest looked up from reference TRBV19 and TRBJ2-2): DGGITQSPKYLFRKEGQNVTLSCEQNLNHDAMYWYRQDPGQGLRLIYYSQIVNDFQKGDIAEGYSVSREKKESFPLTVTSAQKNPTAFYLCASNEMSGELFFGEGSRLTVL.

The chain employs TRBV29-1 and TRBJ1-1; a weak D match, TRBD1 (5 bases). Per the germline V gene, CDR1 is SQVTM and CDR2 is ANQGSEA. V lost 5 bases to trimming and J lost 11 bases, with 12 bases between them. The CDR3 runs to 10 residues. The CDR3 loop reads CSVFQGDAFF. CDR3 coding DNA: TGCAGCGTTTTCCAAGGGGATGCTTTCTTT.

The table lists this clone with a few counts. The gene calls are TRBV15 and TRBJ2-5, with TRBD2 matching over 14 bases. CDR3 length equals 16 residues. With 3 bases clipped from V and 5 bases from J, the junction kept 5 bases outside the gene matches. CDR1 and CDR2 from the germline V gene are LNHNV and YYDKDF (reference sequence). The CDR3 DNA is TGTGCCACCAGCAGGTCGACTAGCGGGGGGGGTGAGACCCAGTACTTC. Protein sequence: CATSRSTSGGGETQYF.

This sequence joins TRBV15 and TRBJ2-7; 10 nucleotides line up with TRBD1. The CDR3 runs to 15 residues. Germline loops: CDR1 LNHNV, CDR2 YYDKDF (reference sequence). V gave up 1 base and J gave up 5 bases; unmatched junction bases: 5. The CDR3 region has the DNA TGTGCCACCAGCAGAGGAGGACAGGGGGGGGACGAGCAGTACTTC. Translating it yields CATSRGGQGGDEQYF.

The chain has TRBV19 and TRBJ1-5, with 7 nucleotides matching TRBD1. CDR1 LNHDA and CDR2 SQIVND come from the germline V gene (reference sequence). This CDR3 is built from 15 residues. With V trimmed by 5 bases and J by 3 bases, 7 bases remained unmatched. CDR3 protein: CASSAGQVNNQPQHF. The CDR3 DNA reads as TGTGCCAGTAGTGCCGGACAGGTTAACAATCAGCCCCAGCATTTT.

The chain employs TRBV28 and TRBJ2-7, with a tentative D call TRBD2 (5 bases). This CDR3 contains 14 residues. The V gene lost 2 bases and the J gene lost 1 base, with 9 bases spanning the gap. Germline V gene lookup returns CDR1 MDHEN and CDR2 SYDVKM. The CDR3, as DNA: TGTGCCAGCAGTTTAACGGGGATTTCCTACGAGCAGTACTTC. Encoded protein: CASSLTGISYEQYF.

The genes are TRBV28 and TRBJ1-2; TRBD1 aligns across 7 bases. With V trimmed by 7 bases and J by 2 bases, 10 bases remained unmatched. CDR3 size: 15 residues. CDR1 is MDHEN and CDR2 is SYDVKM in the germline V gene. The CDR3 coding sequence is TGTGCCAGCACCCCTGGACAGGCACACAACTATGGCTACACCTTC. This codes for CASTPGQAHNYGYTF.

The chain joins TRBV28 to TRBJ2-1; D uncertain. The CDR3 contains 11 residues. Trimming pared 5 bases from V and 7 bases from J, leaving 6 bases between. Germline CDR1 reads MDHEN; CDR2 reads SYDVKM. For the CDR3, the DNA is TGTGCCAGCAGTCTAACTAATGAGCAGTTCTTC. It encodes CASSLTNEQFF.

The V call is TRBV10-3, the J call TRBJ2-1; possible D gene TRBD2, 6 bases. V gave up 3 bases and J gave up 0 bases, with 12 bases separating them. Germline CDR1 is ENHRY and CDR2 is SYGVKD. This CDR3 contains 16 residues. CDR3 in amino acids: CAISDTGLSSYNEQFF. CDR3 nucleotides: TGTGCCATCAGTGATACGGGACTCAGCTCCTACAATGAGCAGTTCTTC.

The chain joins TRBV6-5 to TRBJ2-7, with D maybe TRBD2 (5 bases). V gave up 0 bases and J gave up 0 bases, with 9 bases separating them. The V gene's germline CDR1 is MNHEY and CDR2 SVGAGI. This CDR3 spans 15 amino acids. The CDR3 DNA reads TGTGCCAGCAGTTACTCGAAGGACTTCTCCTACGAGCAGTACTTC. It specifies CASSYSKDFSYEQYF.

The chain employs TRBV7-3 and TRBJ2-3; 8 bases line up with TRBD2. This CDR3 region has 16 residues. The germline V gene has CDR1 SGHTA and CDR2 FQGTGA. Germline trimming cut 2 bases from V and 0 bases from J; bases unmatched to any gene: 4. CDR3 amino acids: CASSLGGLDSTDTQYF. The CDR3 DNA is TGTGCCAGCAGCTTAGGGGGACTAGATAGCACAGATACGCAGTATTTT.

The rearrangement links TRBV7-6 to TRBJ2-7; TRBD2 might be the D (6 bases). Trimming took off 4 bases at V and 4 bases at J, with 17 bases between the two ends. CDR3 length equals 15 residues. Per the germline V gene, CDR1 is SGHVS and CDR2 is FNYEAQ. The CDR3 is CASSSSSVPGYEQYF. CDR3 in DNA: TGTGCCAGCAGCTCCTCTAGCGTCCCGGGGTACGAGCAGTACTTC.

The table lists this clone with a count of one. This chain connects TRBV3-1 (or the pseudogene TRBV3-2) to TRBJ2-1; D may be TRBD2 (7 bases). CDR1 and CDR2 from the germline V gene are LGHDT and YNNKEL (reference sequence). This CDR3 has 17 residues. Trimming shortened V by 4 bases and J by 2 bases, and 18 bases separated the two germline ends. CDR3 sequence: CASSLEGGGPPYNEQFF. CDR3 DNA sequence: TGTGCCAGCAGCCTCGAAGGGGGGGGGCCTCCCTACAATGAGCAGTTCTTC.

The rearrangement links TRBV9 to TRBJ2-7; the D gene is possibly TRBD1 (6 bases). V lost 4 bases, J lost 5 bases, and 25 bases lay in between. The CDR3 contains 17 residues. Germline V CDR1 and CDR2: SGDLS, YYNGEE. The CDR3 coding sequence is TGTGCCAGCAGCCCCCGAGGGGGTGGACGGCTGGGGGACGAGCAGTACTTC. This translates into CASSPRGGGRLGDEQYF.

This chain uses TRBV4-1 with TRBJ1-1; possibly TRBD1 for D (5 bases). This CDR3 spans 15 amino acids. CDR1 is MGHRA, CDR2 YSYEKL, per germline. V dropped 2 bases and J dropped 2 bases, with 12 bases sitting between them. The CDR3 protein is CASSQTWTQNTEAFF. CDR3 nucleotide sequence: TGCGCCAGCAGCCAAACATGGACACAAAACACTGAAGCTTTCTTT.

V is TRBV2 and J is TRBJ1-1, with D unclear. The germline V gene has CDR1 SNHLY and CDR2 FYNNEI. This CDR3 spans 12 amino acids. V lost 2 bases to trimming and J lost 5 bases, with 6 bases between them. The CDR3 sequence: CASSEWRTEAFF. The DNA of the CDR3 is TGTGCCAGCAGTGAATGGAGGACTGAAGCTTTCTTT.

This clone was seen just once. V and J are TRBV19 and TRBJ2-1, with D unclear. Germline V gene sequence: CDR1 LNHDA, CDR2 SQIVND (reference sequence). The CDR3 runs 16 residues. With 3 bases removed from V and 2 bases from J, the gap between germline ends came to 14 bases. CDR3 DNA sequence: TGTGCCAGTAGTATCGACGCCTACAGACCCTACAATGAGCAGTTCTTC. Translation: CASSIDAYRPYNEQFF.

The rearrangement uses TRBV29-1 and TRBJ1-1, with TRBD1 matching over 8 bases. V shed 4 bases and J 1 base; nucleotides not matched to a gene: 5. The CDR3 runs to 14 residues. From germline, CDR1 is SQVTM and CDR2 ANQGSEA. The CDR3 DNA reads as TGCAGCGTTGGGGGGGACAGGCGGAACACTGAAGCTTTCTTT. It translates to CSVGGDRRNTEAFF. Full variable domain (outside the CDR3, taken from reference TRBV29-1 and TRBJ1-1): SAVISQKPSRDICQRGTSLTIQCQVDSQVTMMFWYRQQPGQSLTLIATANQGSEATYESGFVIDKFPISRPNLTFSTLTVSNMSPEDSSIYLCSVGGDRRNTEAFFGQGTRLTVV.

V gene TRBV28 combines with J gene TRBJ1-5; no firm D call. CDR1 is MDHEN and CDR2 is SYDVKM in the germline V gene. This CDR3 has 15 residues. The ends were cut back, 3 bases at V and 0 bases at J, with 9 bases in the middle. DNA for the CDR3: TGTGCCAGCAGTTTCCTACAGCCTAGCAATCAGCCCCAGCATTTT. Translation: CASSFLQPSNQPQHF.